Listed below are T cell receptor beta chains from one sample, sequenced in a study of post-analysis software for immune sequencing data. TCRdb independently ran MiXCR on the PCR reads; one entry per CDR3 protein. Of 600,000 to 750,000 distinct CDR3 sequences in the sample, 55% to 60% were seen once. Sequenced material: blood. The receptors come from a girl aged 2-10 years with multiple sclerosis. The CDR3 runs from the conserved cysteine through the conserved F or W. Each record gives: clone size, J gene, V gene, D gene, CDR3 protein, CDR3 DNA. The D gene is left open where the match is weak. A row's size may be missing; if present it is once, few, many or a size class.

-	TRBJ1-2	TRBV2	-	CASNALQSTNYGYTF	TGTGCCAGCAACGCTTTACAGAGTACTAACTATGGCTACACCTTC
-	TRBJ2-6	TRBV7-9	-	CASSLGPRANVLTF	TGTGCCAGCAGCTTAGGGCCACGGGCCAACGTCCTGACTTTC
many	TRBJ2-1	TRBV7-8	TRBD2	CASSPAAGGSYNEQFF	TGTGCCAGCAGCCCGGCGGCGGGGGGCTCCTACAATGAGCAGTTCTTC
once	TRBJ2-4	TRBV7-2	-	CASSFTRLLAKNIQYF	TGTGCCAGCAGCTTTACCCGGTTGCTAGCCAAAAACATTCAGTACTTC
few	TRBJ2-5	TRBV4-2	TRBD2	CASSQGIAGLQETQYF	TGTGCCAGCAGCCAAGGGATAGCGGGGCTCCAAGAGACCCAGTACTTC
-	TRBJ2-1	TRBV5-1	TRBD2	CASSWASGVGLGEQFF	TGCGCCAGCAGCTGGGCTAGCGGGGTGGGGTTAGGGGAGCAGTTCTTC
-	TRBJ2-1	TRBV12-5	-	CASGLVSSHNEQFF	TGTGCTAGTGGTTTGGTAAGCAGCCACAATGAGCAGTTCTTC
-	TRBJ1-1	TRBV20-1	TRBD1	CSAQYEGGSTEAFF	TGCAGTGCTCAATACGAAGGGGGCAGTACTGAAGCTTTCTTT
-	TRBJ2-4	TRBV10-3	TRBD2	CAISREGDKNIQYF	TGTGCCATCAGTAGGGAGGGCGACAAAAACATTCAGTACTTC
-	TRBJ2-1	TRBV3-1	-	CASSPLVGPLSNEQFF	TGTGCCAGCAGCCCCTTGGTGGGCCCCTTAAGCAATGAGCAGTTCTTC
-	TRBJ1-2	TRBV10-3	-	CAIRPDEDYDYTF	TGTGCCATCAGGCCGGACGAGGACTATGACTACACCTTC
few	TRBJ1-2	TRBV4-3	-	CASSQTVGYGYTF	TGCGCCAGCAGCCAGACAGTGGGATATGGCTACACCTTC
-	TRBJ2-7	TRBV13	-	CASSFGRDSYEQYF	TGTGCCAGCAGCTTTGGAAGGGACTCCTACGAGCAGTACTTC
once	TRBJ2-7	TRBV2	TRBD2	CASRTLAGATYEQYF	TGTGCCAGCAGGACTCTAGCGGGGGCTACCTACGAGCAGTACTTC
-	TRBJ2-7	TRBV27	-	CASSDLAQVGNYEQYF	TGTGCCAGCTCCGACCTGGCGCAGGTTGGCAACTACGAGCAGTACTTC
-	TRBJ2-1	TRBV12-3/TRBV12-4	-	CASSASSGEYNEQFF	TGTGCCAGCAGTGCGTCGAGTGGGGAATACAATGAGCAGTTCTTC
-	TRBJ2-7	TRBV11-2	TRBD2	CASSLDLADSSGEQYF	TGTGCCAGCAGCTTAGATCTAGCGGATTCGTCGGGCGAGCAGTACTTC
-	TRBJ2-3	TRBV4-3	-	CASSQDSRVGPGAQYF	TGCGCCAGCAGCCAAGATAGTAGGGTGGGCCCGGGGGCGCAGTATTTT
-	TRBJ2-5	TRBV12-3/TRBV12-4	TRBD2	CASSLPSGVGTQYF	TGTGCCAGCAGTTTGCCTAGCGGGGTTGGGACCCAGTACTTC
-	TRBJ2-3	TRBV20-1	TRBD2	CSARGARDSRTSGRLSGTQYF	TGCAGTGCTAGAGGAGCCCGGGACAGCCGGACTAGCGGGAGGCTAAGTGGTACGCAGTATTTT
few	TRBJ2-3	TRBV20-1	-	CSARMAGGTDTQYF	TGCAGTGCTAGAATGGCAGGGGGGACGGATACGCAGTATTTT
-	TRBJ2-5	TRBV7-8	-	CASRLTREETQYF	TGTGCCAGCAGATTAACGCGGGAAGAGACCCAGTACTTC
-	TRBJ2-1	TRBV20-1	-	CSARPGRRVNEQFF	TGCAGTGCTAGACCGGGACGGCGTGTCAATGAGCAGTTCTTC
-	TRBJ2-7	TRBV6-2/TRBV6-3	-	CASSYSRIQGEQYF	TGTGCCAGCAGTTACTCGAGGATACAGGGCGAGCAGTACTTC
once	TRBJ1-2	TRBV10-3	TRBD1	CAVQQGSYGYTF	TGTGCCGTACAACAGGGGTCATATGGCTACACCTTC
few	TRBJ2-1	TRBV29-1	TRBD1	CSTKTGGAYNEQFF	TGCAGCACCAAAACAGGGGGCGCCTACAATGAGCAGTTCTTC
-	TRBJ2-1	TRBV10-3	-	CAISDSNEQFF	TGTGCCATCAGTGATTCCAATGAGCAGTTCTTC
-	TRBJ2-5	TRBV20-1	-	CSASSGSQETQYF	TGCAGTGCTAGTTCCGGGTCCCAAGAGACCCAGTACTTC
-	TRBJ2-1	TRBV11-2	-	CASSLGALLGIGKEEQFF	TGTGCCAGCAGCCTAGGGGCACTACTCGGGATTGGGAAGGAGGAGCAGTTCTTC
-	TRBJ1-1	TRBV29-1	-	CSGENRREAFF	TGCAGCGGGGAGAACAGGCGTGAAGCTTTCTTT
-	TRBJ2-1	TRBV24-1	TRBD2	CATSDRSGRGNYNEQFF	TGTGCCACCAGTGATCGTAGCGGGAGAGGTAATTACAATGAGCAGTTCTTC
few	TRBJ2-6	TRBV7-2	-	CASSLRLGPSSGANVLTF	TGTGCCAGCAGCTTAAGGCTTGGTCCCAGCTCTGGGGCCAACGTCCTGACTTTC
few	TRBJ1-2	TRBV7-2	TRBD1	CASSLAVNEDRGRTF	TGTGCCAGCAGCTTAGCGGTGAATGAGGACAGGGGGCGCACCTTC
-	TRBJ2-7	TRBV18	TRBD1	CASSPLEAGTAISYEQYF	TGTGCCAGCTCACCATTGGAAGCCGGGACAGCGATCTCCTACGAGCAGTACTTC
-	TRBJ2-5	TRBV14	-	CASSQTAASQTQYF	TGTGCCAGCAGCCAAACGGCGGCATCACAGACCCAGTACTTC
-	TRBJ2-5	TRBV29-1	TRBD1	CSVFRTGHQETQYF	TGCAGCGTGTTTAGGACAGGACATCAAGAGACCCAGTACTTC
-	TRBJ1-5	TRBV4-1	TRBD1	CASSLLSGGQPYQPQHF	TGCGCCAGCAGCCTCTTAAGCGGGGGACAGCCCTATCAGCCCCAGCATTTT
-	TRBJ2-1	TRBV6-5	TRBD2	CASKLLAGGRNEQFF	TGTGCCAGCAAGTTGCTAGCGGGGGGCCGGAATGAGCAGTTCTTC
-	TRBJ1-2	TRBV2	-	CASMGRDNYGYTF	TGTGCCAGCATGGGAAGGGATAACTATGGCTACACCTTC
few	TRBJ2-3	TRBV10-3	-	CAISDPSVGSTDTQYF	TGTGCCATCAGTGACCCCAGTGTGGGAAGCACAGATACGCAGTATTTT
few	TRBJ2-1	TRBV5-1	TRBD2	CASSTGGNYNEQFF	TGCGCCAGCAGCACCGGGGGGAACTACAATGAGCAGTTCTTC
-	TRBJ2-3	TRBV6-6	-	CASGSSTDTQYF	TGTGCCAGCGGATCTAGCACAGATACGCAGTATTTT
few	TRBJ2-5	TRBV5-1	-	CASSFGFETQYF	TGCGCCAGCAGCTTCGGGTTTGAGACCCAGTACTTC
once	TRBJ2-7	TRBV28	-	CASSSVEQGSEQYF	TGTGCCAGCAGTTCCGTCGAACAGGGCTCCGAGCAGTACTTC
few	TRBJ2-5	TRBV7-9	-	CASSPPVGADQETQYF	TGTGCCAGCAGCCCCCCCGTGGGGGCAGACCAAGAGACCCAGTACTTC
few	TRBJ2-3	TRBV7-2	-	CASSLTPDGASTDTQYF	TGTGCCAGCAGCTTAACACCGGACGGAGCTAGCACAGATACGCAGTATTTT
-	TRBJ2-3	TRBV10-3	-	CAISEPSRNTDTQYF	TGTGCCATCAGTGAGCCTAGCAGAAACACAGATACGCAGTATTTT
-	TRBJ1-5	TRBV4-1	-	CASSQDQANQPQHF	TGCGCCAGCAGCCAAGATCAAGCAAATCAGCCCCAGCATTTT
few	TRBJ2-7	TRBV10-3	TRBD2	CAISDPSGRPYEQYF	TGTGCCATCAGTGATCCTAGCGGGAGGCCCTACGAGCAGTACTTC
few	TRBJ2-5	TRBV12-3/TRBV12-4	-	CASTQGMRGETQYF	TGTGCCAGCACCCAGGGGATGAGGGGAGAGACCCAGTACTTC
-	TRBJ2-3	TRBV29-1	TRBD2	CSVRLANSDTQYF	TGCAGCGTTCGACTAGCGAACTCAGATACGCAGTATTTT